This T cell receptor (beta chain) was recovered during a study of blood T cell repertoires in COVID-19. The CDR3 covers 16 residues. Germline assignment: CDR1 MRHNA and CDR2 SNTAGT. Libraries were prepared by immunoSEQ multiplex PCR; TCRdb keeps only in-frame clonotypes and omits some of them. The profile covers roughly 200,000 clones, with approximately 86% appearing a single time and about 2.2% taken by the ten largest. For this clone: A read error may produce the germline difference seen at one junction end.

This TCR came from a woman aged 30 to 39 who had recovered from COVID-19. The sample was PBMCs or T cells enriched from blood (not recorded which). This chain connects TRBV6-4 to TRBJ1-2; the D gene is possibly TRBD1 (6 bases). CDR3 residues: CASSDSHNGGADSVSF. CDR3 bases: TGTGCCAGCAGTGACTCGCACAATGGGGGGGCAGACAGCGTCTCCTTC.